The T cell receptor beta chain described here comes from a study of T cell repertoires in cytomegalovirus infection. The wider study: Evidence of both CMV infection and a matching HLA type came from public TCR beta signatures.

Concerning this clonotype: What it binds is unknown. One end of the junction is discordant with germline, which a read error may explain.

Germline-derived CDR1 and CDR2 are SGHAT and FQNNGV. This CDR3 region has 15 residues. TCRdb itself ran the reads through MiXCR, one entry per CDR3 protein. Of about 900,000 distinct CDR3 sequences in the sample, around 31% were seen once. The TCR comes from a human donor in good health (CMV status not recorded). Some clones in this sample may be carry-over from other donors' samples. Source: cultured CD8+ T cells from PBMCs, taken from culture after CMV antigen stimulation. V gene TRBV11-2 combines with J gene TRBJ2-1, with D tentatively TRBD2 (7 bases). This CDR3 is CVSSQGGARYNEQFF. The CDR3 region has the DNA TGTGTCAGCAGCCAAGGGGGGGCCCGCTACAATGAGCAGTTCTTC.